This is a list of T cell receptor beta chains from one sample in a study of shared clonotypes between healthy human individuals. Some clones are missing from TCRdb's copy, which holds only in-frame ones; the method was immunoSEQ multiplex PCR. The data show some 1 million clones, around 74% seen once. Sequencing was done on a sample of memory CD4+ T cells sorted from blood. These receptors all stem from a man aged 18 to 29 in good health. Each CDR3 is given with its conserved first and last residue. The D gene is left open where the match is weak. Size is omitted from some rows. Given values are once, few, many or a class for expanded clones.

length	V	J	D	size	CDR3	DNA
19	TRBV18	TRBJ2-7	NA	NA	CASSRGTAAAKRSSYEQYF	TGTGCCAGCTCACGAGGGACGGCTGCCGCTAAAAGGAGCTCCTACGAGCAGTACTTC
14	TRBV11-3	TRBJ2-1	TRBD2	few	CASSVVGTTNEQFF	TGTGCCAGCAGCGTAGTAGGGACTACCAATGAGCAGTTCTTC
14	TRBV29-1	TRBJ1-5	NA	NA	CSVSLGGGNQPQHF	TGCAGCGTTAGTTTGGGAGGAGGAAATCAGCCCCAGCATTTT
15	TRBV9	TRBJ2-3	NA	NA	CASSVADSEVVPQYF	TGTGCCAGCAGCGTAGCCGACAGTGAGGTGGTTCCGCAGTATTTT
14	TRBV5-1	TRBJ2-3	TRBD1	NA	CASSAGQVADTQYF	TGCGCCAGCAGCGCCGGACAGGTTGCAGATACGCAGTATTTT
15	TRBV6-5	TRBJ2-5	TRBD1	NA	CASSRTGGSQETQYF	TGTGCCAGCAGTCGGACAGGGGGCTCGCAAGAGACCCAGTACTTC
17	TRBV25-1	TRBJ2-1	TRBD2	NA	CASSPGTSGGTYNEQFF	TGTGCCAGCAGTCCCGGGACTAGCGGGGGGACCTACAATGAGCAGTTCTTC
13	TRBV19	TRBJ2-3	TRBD1	NA	CASSPRRTGDNYF	TGTGCCAGTAGTCCGAGGCGGACAGGGGATAACTATTTT
14	TRBV18	TRBJ2-1	NA	NA	CASSPKTGYNEQFF	TGTGCCAGCTCACCAAAGACAGGCTACAATGAGCAGTTCTTC
14	TRBV19	TRBJ2-5	TRBD2	NA	CASSIALAGETQYF	TGTGCCAGTAGTATCGCACTAGCGGGGGAGACCCAGTACTTC
8	TRBV20-1	TRBJ2-1	NA	NA	CPRLEQFF	TGTCCTAGGCTTGAGCAGTTCTTC
14	TRBV27	TRBJ2-3	TRBD2	few	CASSFGGETDTQYF	TGTGCCAGCAGTTTCGGGGGGGAGACAGATACGCAGTATTTT
14	TRBV5-1	TRBJ2-1	TRBD2	NA	CASSWGLANNEQFF	TGCGCCAGCAGCTGGGGACTAGCGAACAATGAGCAGTTCTTC
15	TRBV6-6	TRBJ2-2	TRBD2	NA	CASSQTSGDTGELFF	TGTGCCAGCAGCCAGACTAGCGGAGACACCGGGGAGCTGTTTTTT
13	TRBV6-4	TRBJ1-5	TRBD1	NA	CASSENRGQPQHF	TGTGCCAGCAGCGAAAACAGGGGGCAGCCCCAGCATTTT
15	TRBV12-5	TRBJ1-1	TRBD1	NA	CASGSGDRRNTEAFF	TGTGCTAGTGGTTCAGGGGACAGGAGGAACACTGAAGCTTTCTTT
13	TRBV30	TRBJ2-1	NA	NA	CAWSPGTANEQFF	TGTGCCTGGAGTCCCGGGACGGCGAATGAGCAGTTCTTC
14	TRBV28	TRBJ1-1	TRBD1	NA	CASSLTGAHTEAFF	TGTGCCAGCAGTCTGACAGGGGCCCACACTGAAGCTTTCTTT
15	TRBV19	TRBJ2-7	NA	NA	CASSIVGGNKYEQYF	TGTGCCAGTAGTATAGTCGGAGGGAACAAATACGAGCAGTACTTC
15	TRBV18	TRBJ1-2	NA	NA	CASSRTATPNYGYTF	TGTGCCAGCTCTCGGACAGCAACTCCTAACTATGGCTACACCTTC
15	TRBV27	TRBJ2-1	TRBD2	NA	CASSLLAGYYNEQFF	TGTGCCAGCAGTTTATTAGCGGGTTATTACAATGAGCAGTTCTTC
14	TRBV29-1	TRBJ2-5	TRBD1	NA	CSVERTGYLETQYF	TGCAGCGTTGAAAGGACAGGGTATCTGGAGACCCAGTACTTC
12	TRBV7-6	TRBJ1-2	NA	NA	CASSRYKNGYTF	TGTGCCAGCAGCCGTTACAAGAATGGCTACACCTTC
12	TRBV5-4	TRBJ2-7	NA	NA	CASSWDGYEQYF	TGTGCCAGCAGTTGGGACGGCTACGAGCAGTACTTC
12	TRBV11-2	TRBJ2-7	TRBD1	NA	CASSLGQGGQYF	TGTGCCAGCAGCTTAGGACAGGGTGGGCAGTACTTC
12	TRBV6-5	TRBJ1-2	TRBD1	NA	CASKQGVLGYTF	TGTGCCAGCAAACAGGGGGTATTGGGCTACACCTTC
16	TRBV5-4	TRBJ1-1	NA	once	CASSLGGTGGNTEAFF	TGTGCCAGCAGCTTGGGGGGAACAGGTGGAAACACTGAAGCTTTCTTT
13	TRBV7-2	TRBJ2-5	NA	NA	CASSYAMGETQYF	TGTGCCAGCAGCTATGCGATGGGAGAGACCCAGTACTTC
15	TRBV19	TRBJ1-5	TRBD1	NA	CASRVGGTENQPQHF	TGTGCCAGTAGGGTAGGGGGGACAGAGAATCAGCCCCAGCATTTT
15	TRBV19	TRBJ2-1	NA	NA	CASSIERYGGNEQFF	TGTGCCAGTAGTATAGAGAGGTATGGGGGCAATGAGCAGTTCTTC
13	TRBV7-3	TRBJ2-3	NA	once	CASSFSPPDTQYF	TGTGCCAGCAGCTTTTCCCCCCCAGATACGCAGTATTTT
14	TRBV30	TRBJ1-2	NA	NA	CAWSRGQGPYGYTF	TGTGCCTGGAGTCGCGGCCAAGGGCCGTATGGCTACACCTTC
16	TRBV4-1	TRBJ2-5	NA	NA	CASSQSGGGHQETQYF	TGCGCCAGCAGCCAATCGGGCGGGGGCCACCAAGAGACCCAGTACTTC
17	TRBV4-1	TRBJ2-3	NA	NA	CASSQGGLSGWGDTQYF	TGCGCCAGCAGCCAAGGAGGTTTGAGCGGGTGGGGGGATACGCAGTATTTT
14	TRBV7-9	TRBJ2-1	NA	NA	CASSPRVGYNEQFF	TGTGCCAGCAGCCCCAGGGTGGGCTACAATGAGCAGTTCTTC
14	TRBV11-2	TRBJ2-7	NA	NA	CASSSSGFVYEQYF	TGTGCCAGCAGCTCCTCAGGGTTCGTCTACGAGCAGTACTTC
13	TRBV9	TRBJ1-1	NA	NA	CASSATENTEAFF	TGTGCCAGCAGCGCCACAGAGAACACTGAAGCTTTCTTT
14	TRBV14	TRBJ2-1	NA	NA	CASSQLNIINEQFF	TGTGCCAGCAGCCAGCTGAACATTATTAATGAGCAGTTCTTC
17	TRBV4-1	TRBJ2-2	NA	NA	CASSQAPGAMNTGELFF	TGCGCCAGCAGCCAAGCCCCGGGGGCTATGAACACCGGGGAGCTGTTTTTT
14	TRBV10-3	TRBJ1-6	TRBD1	once	CAISTGTNNSPLHF	TGTGCCATTTCGACAGGGACGAATAATTCACCCCTCCACTTT